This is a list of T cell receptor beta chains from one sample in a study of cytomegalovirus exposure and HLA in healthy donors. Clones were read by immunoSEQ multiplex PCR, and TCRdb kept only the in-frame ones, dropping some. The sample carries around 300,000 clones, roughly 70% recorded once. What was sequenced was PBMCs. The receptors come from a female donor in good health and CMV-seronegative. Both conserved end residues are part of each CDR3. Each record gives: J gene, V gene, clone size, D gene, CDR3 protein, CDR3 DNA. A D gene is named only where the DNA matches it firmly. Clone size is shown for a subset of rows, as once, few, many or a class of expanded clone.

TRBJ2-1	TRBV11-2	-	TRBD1	CASSRGTGVYNEQFF	TGTGCCAGCAGCCGTGGGACAGGAGTCTACAATGAGCAGTTCTTC
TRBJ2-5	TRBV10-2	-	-	CASSELREETQYF	TGCGCCAGCAGTGAGCTGAGAGAAGAGACCCAGTACTTC
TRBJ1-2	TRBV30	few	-	CAWRAGRYQGEYGYTF	TGTGCCTGGAGGGCGGGACGATATCAAGGGGAATATGGCTACACCTTC
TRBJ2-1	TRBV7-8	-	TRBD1	CASSPTGGRDEQFF	TGTGCCAGCAGCCCGACAGGGGGTCGGGATGAGCAGTTCTTC
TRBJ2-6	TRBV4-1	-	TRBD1	CASSRPGQGPSGANVLTF	TGCGCCAGCAGCCGACCGGGACAGGGACCCTCTGGGGCCAACGTCCTGACTTTC
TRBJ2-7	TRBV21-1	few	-	CASSKETQGASYEQYF	TGTGCCAGCAGCAAAGAGACCCAGGGGGCCTCCTACGAGCAGTACTTC
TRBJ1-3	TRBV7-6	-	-	CASSLAVGNTIYF	TGTGCCAGCAGCTTAGCCGTCGGAAACACCATATATTTT
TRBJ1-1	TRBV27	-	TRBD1	CASTRTGMNTEAFF	TGTGCCAGCACCCGGACAGGGATGAACACTGAAGCTTTCTTT
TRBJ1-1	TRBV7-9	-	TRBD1	CASSPRGRNTEAFF	TGTGCCAGCAGCCCTAGGGGGCGGAACACTGAAGCTTTCTTT
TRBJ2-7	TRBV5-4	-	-	CASSLDPTSREQYF	TGTGCCAGCAGCTTGGATCCTACCTCCCGCGAGCAGTACTTC
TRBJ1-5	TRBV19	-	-	CASSIDGLVYQPQHF	TGTGCCAGTAGTATAGATGGACTTGTTTATCAGCCCCAGCATTTT
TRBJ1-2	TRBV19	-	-	CASSTGQLYGYTF	TGTGCCAGTAGCACCGGACAGCTCTATGGCTACACCTTC
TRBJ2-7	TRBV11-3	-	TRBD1	CASSSLGTVSGYEQYF	TGTGCCAGCAGCTCCCTTGGGACAGTCAGTGGCTACGAGCAGTACTTC
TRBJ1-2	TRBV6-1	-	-	CASSEEWGLNYGYTF	TGTGCCAGCAGTGAAGAGTGGGGGCTCAACTATGGCTACACCTTC
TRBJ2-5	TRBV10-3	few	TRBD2	CAISEGTSGSKTQYF	TGTGCCATCAGTGAGGGGACTAGCGGGAGTAAGACCCAGTACTTC
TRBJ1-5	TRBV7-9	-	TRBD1	CASSPQGATNQPQHF	TGTGCCAGCAGCCCACAGGGGGCTACAAATCAGCCCCAGCATTTT
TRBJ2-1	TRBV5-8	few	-	CASSLLLGEDEQFF	TGTGCCAGCAGCTTGCTACTAGGGGAGGATGAGCAGTTCTTC
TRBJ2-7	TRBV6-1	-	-	CASGDNTYEQYF	TGTGCCAGCGGGGACAACACCTACGAGCAGTACTTC
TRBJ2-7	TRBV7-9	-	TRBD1	CASSSSGQSPEQYF	TGTGCCAGCAGCTCCTCGGGACAGTCTCCCGAGCAGTACTTC
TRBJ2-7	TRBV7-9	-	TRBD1	CASSSDRGRGLPNYEQYF	TGTGCCAGCAGCTCGGACAGGGGTCGGGGACTACCGAATTACGAGCAGTACTTC
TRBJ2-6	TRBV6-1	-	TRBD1	CASSVGQGPPVLTF	TGTGCCAGCAGTGTGGGACAGGGACCCCCCGTCCTGACTTTC
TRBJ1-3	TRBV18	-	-	CASSPDRPSGNTIYF	TGTGCCAGCTCACCAGACAGACCCTCTGGAAACACCATATATTTT
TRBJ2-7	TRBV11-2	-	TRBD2	CASSHGLAGPYEQYF	TGTGCCAGCAGTCATGGACTAGCGGGTCCGTACGAGCAGTACTTC
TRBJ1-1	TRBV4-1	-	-	CASSQEEGANTEAFF	TGCGCCAGCAGCCAAGAGGAAGGGGCGAACACTGAAGCTTTCTTT
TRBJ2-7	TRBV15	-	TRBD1	CATSTPGQVREQYF	TGTGCCACCAGCACCCCCGGACAGGTTCGCGAGCAGTACTTC
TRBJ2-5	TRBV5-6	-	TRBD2	CASSKAGGHQETQYF	TGTGCCAGCAGCAAAGCGGGAGGCCACCAAGAGACCCAGTACTTC
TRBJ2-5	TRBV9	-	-	CASSVGVRAQETQYF	TGTGCCAGCAGCGTAGGAGTGAGAGCCCAAGAGACCCAGTACTTC
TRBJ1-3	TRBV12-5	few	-	CATRESGNTIYF	TGTGCTACTCGGGAGTCTGGAAACACCATATATTTT
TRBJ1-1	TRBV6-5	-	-	CASKGAGNTEAFF	TGTGCCAGCAAAGGGGCAGGGAACACTGAAGCTTTCTTT
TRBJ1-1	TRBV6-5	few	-	CASRNPMTWRTEAFF	TGTGCCAGCAGGAACCCTATGACTTGGAGGACTGAAGCTTTCTTT
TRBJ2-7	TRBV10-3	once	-	CAISGTGSHYEQYF	TGTGCCATCAGTGGGACGGGAAGTCACTACGAGCAGTACTTC
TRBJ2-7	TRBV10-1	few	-	CASSDRVGAYEQYF	TGCGCCAGCAGTGATCGGGTAGGCGCCTACGAGCAGTACTTC
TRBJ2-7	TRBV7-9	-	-	CSSSPTAYEQYF	TGTTCCAGCAGCCCGACTGCCTACGAGCAGTACTTC
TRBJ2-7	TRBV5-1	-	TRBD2	CASSLSASGSGEQYF	TGCGCCAGCAGCTTAAGCGCTAGCGGGAGCGGAGAGCAGTACTTC
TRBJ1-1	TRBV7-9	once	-	CSSTGVPSEAFF	TGTTCCAGCACCGGGGTTCCTTCTGAAGCTTTCTTT
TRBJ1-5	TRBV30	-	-	CAWSWEGRGSGQPQHF	TGTGCCTGGAGCTGGGAAGGCAGGGGATCGGGTCAGCCCCAGCATTTT
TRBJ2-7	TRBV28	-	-	CASSTIGEEQYF	TGTGCCAGCAGTACGATCGGGGAAGAGCAGTACTTC
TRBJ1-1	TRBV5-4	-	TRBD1	CASSPGGQGGTEAFF	TGTGCCAGCAGCCCTGGGGGACAGGGGGGCACTGAAGCTTTCTTT
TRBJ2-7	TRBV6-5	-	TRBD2	CASSYGVAGGPSEQYF	TGTGCCAGCAGTTACGGGGTAGCGGGAGGGCCTAGCGAGCAGTACTTC
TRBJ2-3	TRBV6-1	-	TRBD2	CASSERRLANTDTQYF	TGTGCCAGCAGTGAAAGGCGACTAGCGAACACAGATACGCAGTATTTT
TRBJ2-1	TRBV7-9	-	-	CASSLVAGNNEQFF	TGTGCCAGCAGCTTAGTGGCGGGGAACAATGAGCAGTTCTTC
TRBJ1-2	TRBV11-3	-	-	CASSSGTNYGYTF	TGTGCCAGCAGCTCCGGGACTAACTATGGCTACACCTTC
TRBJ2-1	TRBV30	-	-	CAWTVLASYNEQFF	TGTGCCTGGACGGTTCTAGCGTCCTACAATGAGCAGTTCTTC
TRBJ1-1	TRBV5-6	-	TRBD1	CASSLIPGQLMNTEAFF	TGTGCCAGCAGCTTGATTCCGGGACAGCTTATGAACACTGAAGCTTTCTTT
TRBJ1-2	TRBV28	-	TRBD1	CASSFPGQGSYGYTF	TGTGCCAGCAGTTTCCCGGGACAGGGTAGCTATGGCTACACCTTC
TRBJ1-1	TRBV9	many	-	CASSVVWGASMNTEAFF	TGTGCCAGCAGCGTAGTCTGGGGCGCGTCGATGAACACTGAAGCTTTCTTT
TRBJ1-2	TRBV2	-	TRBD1	CASSVGRGDGYTF	TGTGCCAGCAGTGTGGGCAGGGGGGATGGCTACACCTTC
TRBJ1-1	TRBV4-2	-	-	CASSPEGVPNTEAFF	TGTGCCAGCAGCCCTGAAGGAGTACCTAACACTGAAGCTTTCTTT
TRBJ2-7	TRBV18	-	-	CASSQDRREQYF	TGTGCCAGCTCACAGGATCGGCGGGAGCAGTACTTC
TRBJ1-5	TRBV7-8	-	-	CASSLAEETPQHF	TGTGCCAGCAGCCTAGCCGAGGAGACGCCCCAGCATTTT
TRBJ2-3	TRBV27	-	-	CASSLDRTYSTDTQYF	TGTGCCAGCAGTTTAGACAGAACTTATAGCACAGATACGCAGTATTTT
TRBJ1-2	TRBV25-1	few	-	CASSLSLGPHYGYTF	TGTGCCAGCAGCCTATCTTTGGGGCCTCACTATGGCTACACCTTC
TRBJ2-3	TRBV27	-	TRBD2	CASSLGGSETDTQYF	TGTGCCAGCAGTTTGGGCGGGAGTGAAACAGATACGCAGTATTTT
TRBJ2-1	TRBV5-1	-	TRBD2	CASINLAGSSYNEQFF	TGCGCCAGCATCAATTTAGCGGGGAGCTCCTACAATGAGCAGTTCTTC